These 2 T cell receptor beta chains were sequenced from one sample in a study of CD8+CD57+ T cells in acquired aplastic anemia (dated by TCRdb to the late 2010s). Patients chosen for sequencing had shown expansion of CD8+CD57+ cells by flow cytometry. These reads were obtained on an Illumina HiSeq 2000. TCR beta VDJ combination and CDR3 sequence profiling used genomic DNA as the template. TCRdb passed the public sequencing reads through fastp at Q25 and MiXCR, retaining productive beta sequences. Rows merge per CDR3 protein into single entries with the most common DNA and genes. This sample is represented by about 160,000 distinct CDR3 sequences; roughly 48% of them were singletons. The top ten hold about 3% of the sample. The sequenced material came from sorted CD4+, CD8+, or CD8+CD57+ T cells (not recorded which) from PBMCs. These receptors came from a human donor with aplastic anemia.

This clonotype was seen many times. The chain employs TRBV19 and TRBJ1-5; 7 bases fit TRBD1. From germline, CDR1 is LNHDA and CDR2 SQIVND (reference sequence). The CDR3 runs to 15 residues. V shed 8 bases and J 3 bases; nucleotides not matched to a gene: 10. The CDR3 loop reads CASDAGTDHNQPQHF. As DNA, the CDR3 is TGTGCCAGTGATGCGGGGACAGACCACAATCAGCCCCAGCATTTT.

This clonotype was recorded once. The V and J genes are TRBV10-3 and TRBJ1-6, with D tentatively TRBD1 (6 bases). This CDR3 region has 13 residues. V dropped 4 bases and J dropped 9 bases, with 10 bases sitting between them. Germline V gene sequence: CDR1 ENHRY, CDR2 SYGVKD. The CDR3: CAISGVGGSPLHF. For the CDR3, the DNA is TGTGCCATCAGTGGGGTAGGGGGTTCACCCCTCCACTTT.